This TCR beta chain was captured by sequencing in a study of T cells in Graves' hyperthyroidism and ophthalmopathy. This clonotype appeared many times. This CDR3 has 15 amino acids. Trimming removed 3 bases at V and 2 bases at J, with 13 bases between. RNA transcripts gave rise to amplified TCR beta CDR3 regions. A set of HTBI primers served as the primers for a first-round RT-PCR of the TCR CDR3. Using its own MiXCR run on the multiplex PCR reads, TCRdb lists one record per CDR3 protein. The sample consists of around 520,000 distinct CDR3 sequences, approximately 24% of them appearing once. This TCR derives from a young woman with Graves' ophthalmopathy. Sequencing was performed on blood. The V gene is TRBV12-3 or TRBV12-4, the J gene TRBJ1-2; D not resolved. The CDR3 DNA sequence: TGTGCCAGCAGTTTTCCCAATGACGGAAACTATGGCTACACCTTC. Translating it yields CASSFPNDGNYGYTF.